Listed here are 14 T cell receptor beta chains from one sample, sequenced in a study of shared clonotypes between healthy human individuals. Produced via immunoSEQ multiplex PCR; TCRdb's table is partial and in-frame only. The sample lists about 2.4 million clones; about 92% were seen once. The sequencing input was naive CD4+ T cells sorted from blood. This sample's subset: CD45RA+ positively selected. The receptors stem from a young man in good health.

The chain joins TRBV19 to TRBJ2-7; perhaps D is TRBD1 or TRBD2 (6 bases each). Germline loops: CDR1 LNHDA, CDR2 SQIVND (reference sequence). The CDR3 sequence is 16 residues long. V lost 0 bases to trimming and J lost 3 bases, with 15 bases between them. The CDR3: CASSIDWEGGLYEQYF. DNA of the CDR3: TGTGCCAGTAGTATAGATTGGGAAGGGGGGCTCTACGAGCAGTACTTC.

For this clone: The identical CDR3 is also encoded by other nucleotide sequences in the sample. The rearrangement joins TRBV6-5 to TRBJ2-1; 14 bases fit TRBD2. CDR3 length: 15 amino acids. Germline CDR1 is MNHEY and CDR2 is SVGAGI. Trimming removed 6 bases from V and 7 bases from J; junction bases left unmatched: 5. CDR3 sequence reads: CASSRGTSGSNEQFF. As DNA, the CDR3 is TGTGCCAGCAGCCGGGGGACTAGCGGGAGTAATGAGCAGTTCTTC.

Comments on this clone: This CDR3 is also generated by other DNA sequences in the sample. The CDR3 is CASSSDRGNQPQHF. As DNA, the CDR3 is TGTGCCAGCAGTAGTGACAGGGGCAATCAGCCCCAGCATTTT. The chain carries TRBV27 and TRBJ1-5, with 7 nucleotides matching TRBD1. Germline assignment: CDR1 MNHEY and CDR2 SMNVEV (reference sequence). CDR3 length: 14 amino acids. With 5 bases clipped from V and 2 bases from J, the junction kept 3 bases outside the gene matches.

V and J are TRBV5-6 and TRBJ2-7; D is uncertain. CDR3 length equals 12 residues. From germline, CDR1 is SGHDT and CDR2 YYEEEE. Trimming pared 3 bases from V and 5 bases from J, leaving 9 bases between. The CDR3, as DNA: TGTGCCAGCAGCTCCTCTGGGGACGAGCAGTACTTC. Its protein product is CASSSSGDEQYF.

The chain links TRBV2 to TRBJ2-4; no clear D gene. Germline V gene sequence: CDR1 SNHLY, CDR2 FYNNEI. The CDR3 extends over 17 amino acids. V was cut by 4 bases and J by 5 bases, with 21 bases left in between. CDR3 residues: CASSGSAPAYTENIQYF. In DNA, the CDR3 is TGTGCCAGCAGTGGTTCAGCTCCCGCCTATACTGAAAACATTCAGTACTTC.

The chain recombines TRBV9 with TRBJ2-1; 9 bases line up with TRBD2. The CDR3 is 15 amino acids. V gave up 1 base and J gave up 5 bases; unmatched junction bases: 4. Germline values: CDR1 SGDLS, CDR2 YYNGEE. CDR3 DNA sequence: TGTGCCAGCAGCGTATCTAGCGGGGACCACAATGAGCAGTTCTTC. It is translated as CASSVSSGDHNEQFF.

The V gene is TRBV18, the J gene TRBJ2-4; the D call may be TRBD1 or TRBD2 (6 bases each). V lost 4 bases and J 8 bases, leaving 9 bases between the germline ends. CDR1 is KGHSH and CDR2 is LQKENI in the germline V gene. The CDR3 consists of 12 residues. CDR3 coding DNA: TGTGCCAGCTCACGTAGGGGGGACATTCAGTACTTC. It yields the protein CASSRRGDIQYF. The entire variable domain, with the rest obtained from reference TRBV18 and TRBJ2-4, is as follows: NAGVMQNPRHLVRRRGQEARLRCSPMKGHSHVYWYRQLPEEGLKFMVYLQKENIIDESGMPKERFSAEFPKEGPSILRIQQVVRGDSAAYFCASSRRGDIQYFGAGTRLSVL.

In the case of this clone: The junction shows a germline mismatch at one end, possibly a read error. The chain joins TRBV5-4 to TRBJ2-3; 13 bases are shared with TRBD2. The V gene's germline CDR1 is SGHNT and CDR2 YYREEE (reference sequence). The CDR3 consists of 14 residues. This CDR3 is CASSQDWGTSGTYF. CDR3 in DNA: TGCGCCAGCAGCCAAGATTGGGGGACTAGCGGGACATATTTT.

On this clone: This CDR3 is also generated by other DNA sequences in the sample. The chain is built from TRBV5-1 and TRBJ2-7, with D perhaps TRBD2 (5 bases). This CDR3 contains 14 residues. The V gene's germline CDR1 is SGHRS and CDR2 YFSETQ. Between the trimmed V and J ends, which lost 0 bases and 0 bases, there was a span of 7 bases. The CDR3 here is CASSLGGISYEQYF. DNA for the CDR3: TGCGCCAGCAGCTTGGGAGGGATCTCCTACGAGCAGTACTTC.

The J gene is TRBJ2-5, the V gene TRBV4-3; 8 nucleotides align to TRBD1. Germline CDR1 is LGHNA and CDR2 is YSLEER. The CDR3 has 15 amino acids. J gave up 7 bases and V 4 bases, and 11 bases lay outside the gene matches. The CDR3 protein is CASSPRAGTGSTQYF. The DNA for the CDR3 is TGCGCCAGCAGCCCTCGAGCTGGGACAGGTTCGACCCAGTACTTC.

This chain's CDR3 is CASSIGLEPSYEQYF. The CDR3 nucleotides are TGTGCCAGTAGTATCGGACTGGAGCCATCCTACGAGCAGTACTTC. The genes are TRBV19 and TRBJ2-7; perhaps TRBD2 as D (5 bases). The CDR3 is made up of 15 amino acids. V lost 3 bases to trimming and J lost 1 base, with 13 bases between them. Germline CDR1 is LNHDA and CDR2 is SQIVND (reference sequence).

Concerning this clone: Within the sample, other DNA sequences also encode this same CDR3. The chain is built from TRBV5-1 and TRBJ1-1; D is ambiguous. V was trimmed by 0 bases and J by 2 bases, leaving 5 bases between them. Germline values: CDR1 SGHRS, CDR2 YFSETQ. CDR3 length: 13 amino acids. In DNA form, the CDR3 reads TGCGCCAGCAGCTTGGAACAAAACACTGAAGCTTTCTTT. Its translation: CASSLEQNTEAFF. Variable domain in full (rest from reference TRBV5-1 and TRBJ1-1): KAGVTQTPRYLIKTRGQQVTLSCSPISGHRSVSWYQQTPGQGLQFLFEYFSETQRNKGNFPGRFSGRQFSNSRSEMNVSTLELGDSALYLCASSLEQNTEAFFGQGTRLTVV.

Turning to this clone: One end of the junction does not line up with germline, which may come from a read error. The chain combines TRBV9 with TRBJ1-1; D possibly corresponds to TRBD1 (6 bases). CDR3 length equals 16 residues. The germline gives CDR1 SGDLS, CDR2 YYNGEE. CDR3 residues: CASSVGLWGADTEAFF. CDR3 bases: TGTGCCAGCAGTGTAGGTCTTTGGGGGGCCGACACTGAAGCTTTCTTT.

The chain has TRBV6-5 and TRBJ1-2; D perhaps matches TRBD1 (6 bases). Per germline, CDR1 MNHEY and CDR2 SVGAGI. V was cut by 6 bases and J by 6 bases, with 14 bases left in between. CDR3 size: 13 residues. CDR3 DNA: TGTGCCAGCAGCCTACAGGGTTTGAATGGCTACACCTTC. Amino acids: CASSLQGLNGYTF.